The rows below give T cell receptor beta chains drawn from one sample of a study of long-term antiretroviral therapy in people with HIV. Sequenced by immunoSEQ multiplex PCR; TCRdb stores in-frame clones only, minus some. In the table there are some 30,000 clones, roughly 87% of which are singletons. The sample in question was unsorted PBMCs, obtained 1.1 years after starting antiretroviral therapy. The receptors derive from a man between 18 and 35 years old with HIV. CDR3s include the opening cysteine and the closing phenylalanine or tryptophan. Each record gives: clone size, D gene, V gene, J gene, CDR3 DNA, CDR3 protein. D genes are given only for firm matches. The size of a clone is reported for some rows only, either as once, few or many, or as a class for expanded clones.

size: once; D: TRBD2; V: TRBV6-5; J: TRBJ2-1; DNA: TGTGCCAGCAGTTACGGGACTAATAATGAGCAGTTCTTC; CDR3: CASSYGTNNEQFF
size: NA; D: TRBD2; V: TRBV5-5; J: TRBJ2-5; DNA: TGTGCCAGCAGCCCCTTCTCCAGCGGGGGACAGACCCAGTACTTC; CDR3: CASSPFSSGGQTQYF
size: NA; D: NA; V: TRBV10-3; J: TRBJ2-1; DNA: TGTGCCACTCACGCGTTAGGGAAAAACAATGAGCAGTTCTTC; CDR3: CATHALGKNNEQFF
size: NA; D: NA; V: TRBV19; J: TRBJ1-2; DNA: TGTGCCAGTAGTATTGAGAGGGGAATTGTGTATGGCTACACCTTC; CDR3: CASSIERGIVYGYTF
size: NA; D: NA; V: TRBV15; J: TRBJ2-1; DNA: TGTGCCACCAGCAGTGTAGAGAGCTCCTACAATGAGCAGTTCTTC; CDR3: CATSSVESSYNEQFF
size: once; D: NA; V: TRBV6-1; J: TRBJ1-1; DNA: TGTGCCAGCAGTGAAGGGGCGGGGGGGGAGTATTGGACTGAAGCTTTCTTT; CDR3: CASSEGAGGEYWTEAFF
size: NA; D: TRBD2; V: TRBV9; J: TRBJ2-7; DNA: TGTGCCAGCAGCGTAGCACAGGGACTAGCGGGAGACCACGAGCAGTACTTC; CDR3: CASSVAQGLAGDHEQYF
size: NA; D: NA; V: TRBV25-1; J: TRBJ1-6; DNA: TGTGCCAGCAGTGAGATGTCGGGCAGGGTTAATTCACCCCTCCACTTT; CDR3: CASSEMSGRVNSPLHF
size: NA; D: NA; V: TRBV7-9; J: TRBJ2-5; DNA: TGTGCCAGCAGCTTGGGGGGGGCAGGGAAGATGTTACAAGAGACCCAGTACTTC; CDR3: CASSLGGAGKMLQETQYF
size: once; D: TRBD1; V: TRBV11-2; J: TRBJ2-1; DNA: TGTGCCAGCAGCTTCCCGGGGACAGGGCTCTACAATGAGCAGTTCTTC; CDR3: CASSFPGTGLYNEQFF
size: NA; D: NA; V: TRBV11-2; J: TRBJ2-7; DNA: TGTGCCAGCAGCTTAGTAGTGGCAGGGGAGCTCTACGAGCAGTACTTC; CDR3: CASSLVVAGELYEQYF
size: NA; D: NA; V: TRBV10-3; J: TRBJ1-2; DNA: TGTGCCATCAGTGAATTAACAGGGACGTGGGGCTACACCTTC; CDR3: CAISELTGTWGYTF
size: NA; D: NA; V: TRBV2; J: TRBJ2-7; DNA: TGTGCCAGCAGCACTGACAGCTACGAGCAGTACTTC; CDR3: CASSTDSYEQYF
size: once; D: NA; V: TRBV7-6; J: TRBJ2-2; DNA: TGTGCCAGCAGCTTAGTGGCAGAGGAGAACACCGGGGAGCTGTTTTTT; CDR3: CASSLVAEENTGELFF
size: NA; D: TRBD2; V: TRBV7-3; J: TRBJ2-3; DNA: TGTGCCAGCAGCTTAAGTCTAGCGGGAGGTACAGATACGCAGTATTTT; CDR3: CASSLSLAGGTDTQYF
size: NA; D: TRBD1; V: TRBV27; J: TRBJ2-3; DNA: TGTGCCAGCAGTTTTCAGGGGGGCACAGATACGCAGTATTTT; CDR3: CASSFQGGTDTQYF
size: NA; D: NA; V: TRBV19; J: TRBJ2-7; DNA: TGTGCCAGTAGTATCGGGGGATCATCCTACGAGCAGTACTTC; CDR3: CASSIGGSSYEQYF
size: NA; D: NA; V: TRBV7-9; J: TRBJ2-5; DNA: TGTGCCAGCAGAAACATCCAAGGGAAAGAGACCCAGTACTTC; CDR3: CASRNIQGKETQYF
size: NA; D: TRBD2; V: TRBV19; J: TRBJ2-1; DNA: TGTGCCAGCGGGACTAGCGAATACAATGAGCAGTTCTTC; CDR3: CASGTSEYNEQFF
size: NA; D: NA; V: TRBV23-1; J: TRBJ1-5; DNA: TGCGCCAGCAGTCCAGGGATGATGAGCAATCAGCCCCAGCATTTT; CDR3: CASSPGMMSNQPQHF
size: NA; D: TRBD2; V: TRBV11-2; J: TRBJ2-7; DNA: TGTGCCAGCAGCTTAGATCGACTAGCGGCGCAGTACTTC; CDR3: CASSLDRLAAQYF
size: NA; D: NA; V: TRBV4-2; J: TRBJ1-2; DNA: TGTGCCAGCAGCCAAGATTACGAGGGGGGTGGCTATGGCTACACCTTC; CDR3: CASSQDYEGGGYGYTF
size: NA; D: NA; V: TRBV28; J: TRBJ1-5; DNA: TGTGCCAGCAGACTCGTGGGTGCAGGTCAGCCCCAGCATTTT; CDR3: CASRLVGAGQPQHF
size: NA; D: NA; V: TRBV5-4; J: TRBJ1-2; DNA: TGTGCCAGCAGCAGAGGACTAGACTATGGCTACACCTTC; CDR3: CASSRGLDYGYTF
size: NA; D: TRBD1; V: TRBV5-8; J: TRBJ2-7; DNA: TGTGCCAGCAGCCGATCTTGGGGGGACAGGGCCGAGAACTTC; CDR3: CASSRSWGDRAENF
size: NA; D: NA; V: TRBV30; J: TRBJ2-2; DNA: TGTGCCTGGAGTGTGTGGAACACCGGGGAGCTGTTTTTT; CDR3: CAWSVWNTGELFF
size: NA; D: TRBD1; V: TRBV6-1; J: TRBJ1-6; DNA: TGTGCCAGCACCGGTAGGGGACAGTGGGGTTCACCCCTCCACTTT; CDR3: CASTGRGQWGSPLHF
size: NA; D: NA; V: TRBV28; J: TRBJ2-7; DNA: TGTGCCAGCAGTTTAATGGGCTCCTACGAGCAGTACTTC; CDR3: CASSLMGSYEQYF
size: NA; D: TRBD1; V: TRBV28; J: TRBJ2-7; DNA: TGTGCCAGCAGTTTTTTGCTGGACAGGGGCTCCTACGAGCAGTACTTC; CDR3: CASSFLLDRGSYEQYF
size: NA; D: NA; V: TRBV18; J: TRBJ1-3; DNA: TGTGCCAGCTCACCAAGTCAAGCCCAAGGAAACACCATATATTTT; CDR3: CASSPSQAQGNTIYF
size: NA; D: TRBD1; V: TRBV7-9; J: TRBJ1-2; DNA: TGTGCCAGCAGCCAGGGGCAGGGGGCGGGGGGCTACACCTTC; CDR3: CASSQGQGAGGYTF